A single sample is the source of the 16 T cell receptor beta chains below, sequenced in a study of blood T cell repertoires in COVID-19. Measured with immunoSEQ multiplex PCR; TCRdb has only the in-frame clones, and not every one. This repertoire shows approximately 280,000 clones, 75% to 90% found once; its top ten account for about 4.6%. Material for sequencing was peripheral blood. These receptors were obtained from a middle-aged man with acute or convalescent COVID-19.

V and J are TRBV7-3 and TRBJ1-2, with a weak D call TRBD1 (5 bases). In germline, CDR1 is SGHTA, CDR2 FQGTGA. Trimming took off 5 bases at V and 4 bases at J, with 11 bases between the two ends. This CDR3 region has 13 residues. The CDR3, as DNA: TGTGCCAGCAGCCCACAGGTTGGCTATGGCTACACCTTC. Residues: CASSPQVGYGYTF. Supplemented by reference TRBV7-3 and TRBJ1-2, the full variable domain reads GAGVSQTPSNKVTEKGKYVELRCDPISGHTALYWYRQSLGQGPEFLIYFQGTGAADDSGLPNDRFFAVRPEGSVSTLKIQRTERGDSAVYLCASSPQVGYGYTFGSGTRLTVV.

The CDR3 DNA reads as TGTGCCAGCAGCTGGTTAAAGACCCGGACAGGAGACACTGAAGCTTTCTTT. It yields the protein CASSWLKTRTGDTEAFF. The rearrangement links TRBV5-5 to TRBJ1-1; the match to TRBD1 covers 7 bases. The CDR3 totals 17 residues. V lost 3 bases, J lost 3 bases, and 14 bases stayed unmatched. Germline V lookup: CDR1 SGHKS, CDR2 YYEKEE (reference sequence).

This clone turned up a few times. The same CDR3 is also encoded by other DNA sequences in this sample. The chain employs TRBV2 and TRBJ1-4; D ambiguous. The V and J ends lost 5 bases and 8 bases respectively, with 6 bases between them. This CDR3 is 11 amino acids long. Looked up from germline, CDR1 is SNHLY and CDR2 is FYNNEI. CDR3 in amino acids: CASSLAEKLFF. CDR3 nucleotides: TGTGCCAGCAGTTTGGCCGAAAAACTGTTTTTT.

This chain connects TRBV6-4 to TRBJ2-1; 8 positions match TRBD2. Germline V lookup: CDR1 MRHNA, CDR2 SNTAGT. J lost 8 bases, V lost 3 bases, and 6 bases had no gene match. The CDR3 is 14 amino acids. Written as DNA, the CDR3 is TGTGCCAGCAGTGAAGCGGGGGCGATCGATGAGCAGTTCTTC. Its protein is CASSEAGAIDEQFF.

This chain links TRBV5-1 with TRBJ2-3; TRBD2 agrees at 8 bases. CDR1 is SGHRS, CDR2 YFSETQ, per germline. After removal of 4 bases from V and 0 bases from J, the junction contained 10 bases not matched to a gene. CDR3 length equals 17 residues. CDR3 protein: CASSPVAGGRSTDTQYF. The CDR3 DNA follows: TGCGCCAGCAGCCCGGTGGCGGGGGGCCGAAGCACAGATACGCAGTATTTT.

The CDR3 protein is CASSGGGGDQPQHF. For the CDR3, the DNA is TGTGCCAGCAGCGGAGGGGGCGGAGATCAGCCCCAGCATTTT. J is TRBJ1-5 and V is TRBV9; 7 bases agree with TRBD1. Trimming took 3 bases from V and 5 from J; bases not matched to a gene: 5. Germline V gene lookup returns CDR1 SGDLS and CDR2 YYNGEE. This CDR3 contains 14 residues. Full variable domain (rest looked up from reference TRBV9 and TRBJ1-5): DSGVTQTPKHLITATGQRVTLRCSPRSGDLSVYWYQQSLDQGLQFLIQYYNGEERAKGNILERFSAQQFPDLHSELNLSSLELGDSALYFCASSGGGGDQPQHFGDGTRLSIL.

The genes are TRBV7-2 and TRBJ2-7, with a weak D call TRBD2 (5 bases). V shed 2 bases and J shed 7 bases, with 12 bases lying between them. CDR1 and CDR2 from the germline V gene are SGHTA and FQGNSA. The CDR3 runs 13 residues. The CDR3 DNA follows: TGTGCCAGCAGCTTATCGCGGGTTGGGGAGCAGTACTTC. Its protein is CASSLSRVGEQYF.

CDR3 residues: CASSGDRSYGYTF. In DNA, the CDR3 is TGCGCCAGCAGTGGGGACAGAAGCTATGGCTACACCTTC. The gene calls are TRBV10-2 and TRBJ1-2; 7 positions agree with TRBD1. The CDR3 has 13 residues. The junction had 3 bases not matched to a gene; V was cut back by 4 bases and J by 4 bases. Germline V CDR1 and CDR2: WSHSY, SAAADI.

The rearrangement uses TRBV6-5 and TRBJ2-7, with TRBD1 matching over 9 bases. The CDR3 length is 15 residues. Per germline, CDR1 MNHEY and CDR2 SVGAGI. V shed 5 bases and J 3 bases; nucleotides not matched to a gene: 8. As DNA, the CDR3 is TGTGCCAGCAGTCCCGACAGGGGGACGATCTACGAGCAGTACTTC. This gives the protein CASSPDRGTIYEQYF.

The chain joins TRBV11-3 to TRBJ2-7; 8 positions agree with TRBD1. The CDR3 runs 15 residues. Germline CDR1 reads SGHNT; CDR2 reads YENEEA. Unmatched junction bases numbered 2, after V lost 1 base and J lost 0 bases. CDR3 loop: CASSLGQGSSYEQYF. CDR3 bases: TGTGCCAGCAGCTTAGGACAGGGGAGCTCCTACGAGCAGTACTTC.

The chain is built from TRBV19 and TRBJ1-2; no definite D call. Germline V gene sequence: CDR1 LNHDA, CDR2 SQIVND (reference sequence). This CDR3 comprises 14 residues. Trimming left V 2 bases short and J 4 bases short, with 11 bases between. The CDR3 loop reads CASSIQSRIYGYTF. The CDR3 DNA is TGTGCCAGTAGTATACAAAGCAGGATCTATGGCTACACCTTC.

This clone has just one count. The V call is TRBV4-1, the J call TRBJ1-2, with D maybe TRBD1 (5 bases). Looked up from germline, CDR1 is MGHRA and CDR2 is YSYEKL. The CDR3 totals 18 residues. Between the trimmed V and J ends, which lost 4 bases and 0 bases, there was a span of 21 bases. CDR3 region: CASSPPSRGTGANYGYTF. CDR3 coding DNA: TGCGCCAGCAGCCCCCCAAGTAGAGGGACGGGAGCTAACTATGGCTACACCTTC.

This sequence joins TRBV5-1 and TRBJ1-2, with TRBD1 matching over 8 bases. CDR1 is SGHRS and CDR2 is YFSETQ in the germline V gene. The CDR3 has 14 amino acids. The V segment lost 3 bases and the J segment 8 bases; nucleotides outside the gene matches: 9. CDR3 residues: CASSWVTGGGGYTF. CDR3 in DNA: TGCGCCAGCAGCTGGGTCACAGGGGGAGGAGGCTACACCTTC.

This clone has just a few counts. The CDR3 DNA sequence: TGTGCCACCAGTGGCTCTAAGACAGGGTCCCTCGGGGAGCTGTTTTTT. This translates into CATSGSKTGSLGELFF. The chain has TRBV24-1 and TRBJ2-2; 7 positions match TRBD1. The CDR3 extends over 16 amino acids. V lost 5 bases to trimming and J lost 7 bases; unmatched junction nucleotides: 12. Germline V gene data show CDR1 as KGHDR and CDR2 as SFDVKD.

This sequence joins TRBV5-1 and TRBJ2-7; the match to TRBD1 covers 10 bases. The CDR3 spans 15 residues. From germline, CDR1 is SGHRS and CDR2 YFSETQ. The V gene end was trimmed by 0 bases and the J gene end by 4 bases; junction bases not matched to a gene: 4. In nucleotides, the CDR3 is TGCGCCAGCAGCTTGGGACAGGGGGCATGGTACGAGCAGTACTTC. Its translation is CASSLGQGAWYEQYF.

The chain uses TRBV11-3 and TRBJ2-2; D may be TRBD1 (6 bases). The CDR3 sequence is 17 residues long. V was cut by 5 bases and J by 0 bases, with 16 bases left in between. Germline lookup yields CDR1 SGHNT and CDR2 YENEEA. In DNA form, the CDR3 reads TGTGCCAGCAGCCCCAGGGGATGGACCGCGAACACCGGGGAGCTGTTTTTT. Protein sequence: CASSPRGWTANTGELFF. Drawing the rest from reference TRBV11-3 and TRBJ2-2, the complete variable domain is EAGVVQSPRYKIIEKKQPVAFWCNPISGHNTLYWYLQNLGQGPELLIRYENEEAVDDSQLPKDRFSAERLKGVDSTLKIQPAELGDSAVYLCASSPRGWTANTGELFFGEGSRLTVL.